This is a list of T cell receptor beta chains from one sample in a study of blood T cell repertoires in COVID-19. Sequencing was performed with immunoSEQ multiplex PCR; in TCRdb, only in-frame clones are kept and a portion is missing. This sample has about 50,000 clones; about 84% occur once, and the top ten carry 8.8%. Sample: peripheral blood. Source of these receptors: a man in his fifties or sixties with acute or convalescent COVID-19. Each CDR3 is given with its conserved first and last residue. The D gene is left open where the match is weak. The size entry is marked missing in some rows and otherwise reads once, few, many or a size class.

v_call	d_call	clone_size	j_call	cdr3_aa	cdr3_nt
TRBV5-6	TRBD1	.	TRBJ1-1	CASSWDRGSIGTEAFF	TGTGCCAGCAGCTGGGACAGGGGGTCTATAGGGACTGAAGCTTTCTTT
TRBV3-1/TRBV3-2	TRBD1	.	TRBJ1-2	CASSLGQGRGYTF	TGTGCCAGCAGCCTAGGACAGGGACGCGGCTACACCTTC
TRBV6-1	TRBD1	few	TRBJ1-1	CASSDYRDRNTEAFF	TGTGCCAGCAGTGATTACCGGGACAGGAACACTGAAGCTTTCTTT
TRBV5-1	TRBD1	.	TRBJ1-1	CASSLSGTAPEAFF	TGCGCCAGCAGCTTATCCGGGACAGCACCTGAAGCTTTCTTT
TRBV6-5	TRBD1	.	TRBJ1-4	CASSSWTGLTEKLFF	TGTGCCAGCAGTTCATGGACAGGGTTGACTGAAAAACTGTTTTTT
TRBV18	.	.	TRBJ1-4	CASSPSSGMEFGEKLFF	TGTGCCAGCTCACCATCGTCGGGGATGGAGTTCGGTGAAAAACTGTTTTTT
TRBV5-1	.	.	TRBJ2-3	CASNSAQYF	TGCGCCAGCAATTCGGCGCAGTATTTT
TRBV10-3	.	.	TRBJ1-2	CAISESRGKGPNYGYTF	TGTGCCATCAGTGAGTCTAGAGGGAAGGGCCCTAACTATGGCTACACCTTC
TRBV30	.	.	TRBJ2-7	CAWTKDSLYEQYF	TGTGCCTGGACTAAGGACAGCCTCTACGAGCAGTACTTC
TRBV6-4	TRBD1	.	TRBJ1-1	CASSRRQGDPEAFF	TGTGCCAGCAGTCGTAGGCAGGGGGACCCTGAAGCTTTCTTT
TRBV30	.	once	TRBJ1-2	CAWSAQENYGYTF	TGTGCCTGGAGTGCACAGGAAAACTATGGCTACACCTTC
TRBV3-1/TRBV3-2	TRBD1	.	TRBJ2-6	CASSQWTGGDSGANVLTF	TGTGCCAGCAGCCAGTGGACAGGGGGGGACTCTGGGGCCAACGTCCTGACTTTC
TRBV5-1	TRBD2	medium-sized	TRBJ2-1	CASNEGGANEQFF	TGCGCCAGCAATGAGGGAGGGGCCAATGAGCAGTTCTTC
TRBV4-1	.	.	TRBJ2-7	CASSQESGEQYF	TGCGCCAGCAGCCAAGAATCCGGGGAGCAGTACTTC
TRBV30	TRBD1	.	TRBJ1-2	CAWRGQGNNYGYTF	TGTGCCTGGAGGGGACAGGGGAATAACTATGGCTACACCTTC
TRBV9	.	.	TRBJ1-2	CASSADSSYGYTF	TGTGCCAGCAGCGCCGACAGTTCCTATGGCTACACCTTC
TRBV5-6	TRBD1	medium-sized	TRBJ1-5	CASSLNDRGSQPQHF	TGTGCCAGCAGCTTGAACGACAGGGGATCCCAGCCCCAGCATTTT
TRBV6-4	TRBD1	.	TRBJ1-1	CASSDSRTGIEAFF	TGTGCCAGCAGTGACTCCAGGACAGGGATTGAAGCTTTCTTT
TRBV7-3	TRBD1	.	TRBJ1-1	CASKPGQGMNTEAFF	TGTGCCAGCAAACCGGGACAGGGCATGAACACTGAAGCTTTCTTT
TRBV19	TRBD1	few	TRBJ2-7	CASIRTGGSYEQYF	TGTGCCAGTATCCGGACAGGGGGATCCTACGAGCAGTACTTC
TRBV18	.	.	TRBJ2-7	CASSPGLNYEQYF	TGTGCCAGCTCACCGGGACTGAACTACGAGCAGTACTTC
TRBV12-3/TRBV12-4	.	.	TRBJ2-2	CASSFSAGELFF	TGTGCCAGCAGTTTTTCGGCCGGGGAGCTGTTTTTT
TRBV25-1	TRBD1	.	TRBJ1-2	CASSAPGQVGYTF	TGTGCCAGCAGTGCTCCGGGACAGGTCGGCTACACCTTC
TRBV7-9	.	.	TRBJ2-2	CASSAKGGTANTGELFF	TGTGCCAGCAGCGCCAAAGGGGGGACAGCGAACACCGGGGAGCTGTTTTTT
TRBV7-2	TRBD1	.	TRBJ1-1	CASSWTGGTEAFF	TGTGCCAGCAGCTGGACAGGGGGCACTGAAGCTTTCTTT
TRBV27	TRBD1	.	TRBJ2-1	CASSLGTGINEQFF	TGTGCCAGCAGTTTAGGGACAGGCATCAATGAGCAGTTCTTC
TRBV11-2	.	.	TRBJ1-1	CASSLVQGTGTEAFF	TGTGCCAGCAGCTTAGTTCAGGGGACCGGGACTGAAGCTTTCTTT
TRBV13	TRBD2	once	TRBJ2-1	CASSPGLAGDYNEQFF	TGTGCCAGCAGTCCAGGACTAGCGGGGGATTACAATGAGCAGTTCTTC
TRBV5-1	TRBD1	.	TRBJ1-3	CASSSRTGSGNTIYF	TGCGCCAGCAGTTCACGGACAGGCTCTGGAAACACCATATATTTT
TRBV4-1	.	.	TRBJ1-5	CASSTWDLPHQPQHF	TGCGCCAGCAGCACTTGGGACTTACCTCATCAGCCCCAGCATTTT
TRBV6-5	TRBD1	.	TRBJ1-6	CASKQQGAGDSPLHF	TGTGCCAGCAAGCAACAGGGGGCTGGCGATTCACCCCTCCACTTT
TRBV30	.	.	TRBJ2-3	CAWSRGGGDTQYF	TGTGCCTGGAGTCGAGGAGGAGGAGATACGCAGTATTTT
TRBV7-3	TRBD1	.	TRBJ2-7	CASSSNPGGASYEQYF	TGTGCCAGCAGCTCCAACCCAGGGGGTGCTTCCTACGAGCAGTACTTC
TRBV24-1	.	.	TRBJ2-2	CATSERGQRSANTGELFF	TGTGCCACCAGTGAAAGAGGACAGAGATCCGCGAACACCGGGGAGCTGTTTTTT
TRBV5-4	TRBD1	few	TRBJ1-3	CGTGDSGNTIYF	TGTGGGACAGGGGACTCTGGAAACACCATATATTTT
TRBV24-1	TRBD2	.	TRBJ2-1	CATSPGGSYNEQFF	TGTGCCACCTCACCGGGGGGCTCCTACAATGAGCAGTTCTTC
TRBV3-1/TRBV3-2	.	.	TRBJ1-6	CASSLTGKTSPLHF	TGTGCCAGCAGCCTCACAGGTAAAACTTCACCCCTCCACTTT
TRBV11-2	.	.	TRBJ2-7	CASSLGQSYEQYF	TGTGCCAGCAGCTTAGGGCAGTCCTACGAGCAGTACTTC
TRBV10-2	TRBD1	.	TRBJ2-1	CASRDRGNEQFF	TGCGCCAGCAGGGACAGGGGAAATGAGCAGTTCTTC
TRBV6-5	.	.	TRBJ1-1	CASSRGRTEAFF	TGTGCCAGCAGTCGAGGTCGAACTGAAGCTTTCTTT
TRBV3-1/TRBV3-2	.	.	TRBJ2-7	CASSLRVGEQYF	TGTGCCAGCAGCCTACGGGTGGGCGAGCAGTACTTC
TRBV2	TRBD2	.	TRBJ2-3	CASRTIDGGTDTQYF	TGTGCCAGCAGGACAATCGACGGGGGGACAGATACGCAGTATTTT
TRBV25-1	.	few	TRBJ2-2	CASSEGATGELFF	TGTGCCAGCAGTGAAGGGGCCACCGGGGAGCTGTTTTTT
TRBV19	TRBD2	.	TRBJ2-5	CASSSLSGAQETQYF	TGTGCCAGTAGTTCCTTAAGCGGGGCCCAAGAGACCCAGTACTTC
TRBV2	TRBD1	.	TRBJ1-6	CAGSRDSHSPLHF	TGTGCCGGGAGCCGGGACAGTCATTCACCCCTCCACTTT
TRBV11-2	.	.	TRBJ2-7	CASSSLPQGLGSYEQYF	TGTGCCAGCAGCTCCCTTCCCCAGGGATTAGGCTCCTACGAGCAGTACTTC
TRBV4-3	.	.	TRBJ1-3	CASSPHGSGGNTIYF	TGCGCCAGCAGCCCCCACGGGTCGGGAGGAAACACCATATATTTT
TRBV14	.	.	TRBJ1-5	CASTEGDQPQHF	TGTGCCAGCACGGAGGGTGATCAGCCCCAGCATTTT
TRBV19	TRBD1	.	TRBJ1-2	CASSLLWTGDGYTF	TGTGCCAGTAGCCTATTGTGGACAGGGGATGGCTACACCTTC
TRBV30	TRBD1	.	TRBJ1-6	CAWSNRGYVSPLHF	TGTGCCTGGAGCAACAGGGGGTATGTTTCACCCCTCCACTTT
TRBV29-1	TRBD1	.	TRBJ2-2	CSATRDSNTGELFF	TGCAGCGCTACTCGGGACAGCAACACCGGGGAGCTGTTTTTT
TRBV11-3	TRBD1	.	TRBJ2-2	CASSPRTGIFTGELFF	TGTGCCAGCAGCCCGAGGACAGGGATATTTACCGGGGAGCTGTTTTTT